This T cell receptor beta chain was observed in a study of CD8 T cells in Susac syndrome. From blood CD8+ and CD4+ T cells, the TCR beta chain was sequenced. Healthy donors acted as controls, with matching for age and sex. The CD8+ and CD4+ T cells were isolated magnetically using a negative isolation approach, whereas the TEMRA cells were enriched by FACS. A quantity of about 0.45 to 1 ug RNA underwent reverse transcription using random hexamers. The method of amplification for TCR beta CDR3 was immunoSEQ multiplex PCR, covering 54 Vbeta and 13 Jbeta. TCRdb redid the calling of the immunoSEQ multiplex PCR reads with MiXCR, one entry per CDR3 protein. Of 110,000 or so distinct CDR3 sequences listed, roughly 94% were seen once; the top ten hold approximately 0.1%. This TCR was recovered from a human donor in good health. Sequencing was performed on CD4+ T cells from PBMCs.

The CDR3 DNA sequence: TGTGCCAGCACCAGCACCCACACAGGGGTCTATGGCTACACCTTC. Translated: CASTSTHTGVYGYTF. The chain recombines TRBV2 with TRBJ1-2; 7 bases map to TRBD1. Losses at the gene ends were 7 bases for V and 4 bases for J; bases not matched to a gene: 12. The germline CDR1 and CDR2 sequences are SNHLY and FYNNEI. The CDR3 spans 15 residues.